The present entry profiles one TCR beta chain with its context. CDR1 and CDR2 from the germline V gene are MNHEY and SVGAGI. V trimming: 7 bases; J trimming: 6 bases; junction bases outside the gene matches: 8. There are 14 residues in the CDR3. This entry belongs to a study of blood T cell repertoires in COVID-19. Study in general: Sites across the United States, Italy and Spain contributed samples from acute and convalescent COVID-19. Sources were T cells, B-cell-depleted T cells, or PBMCs; the material itself was cDNA or gDNA.

Original handling: Reference gene primer amplification yielded estimated nucleated cell counts. Clones were read by immunoSEQ multiplex PCR, and TCRdb kept only the in-frame ones, dropping some. V and J calls and clone size are those listed in that table; D and trimming were worked out from the DNA. This sample has 150,000 or so clones, with 75% to 85% found just once. The chain recombines TRBV6-5 with TRBJ2-2; 7 bases align to TRBD1. The clonotype was recovered from an elderly woman with active or convalescent COVID-19. Source material: peripheral blood. The CDR3: CASIPTGNPGELFF. For the CDR3, the DNA is TGTGCCAGCATTCCGACAGGGAATCCCGGGGAGCTGTTTTTT.